These T cell receptor beta chains were read from a single sample in a study of T cell repertoires in cytomegalovirus infection. MiXCR, run by TCRdb on the reads, gives a single entry per CDR3 protein. The data contain under 850,000 distinct CDR3 sequences, roughly 33% of them singletons. What these receptors recognize is not known. Specimen: cultured PBMCs, collected from culture after CMV antigen stimulation. All receptors come from a human donor in good health (CMV status not recorded). Some clones in this sample may be carry-over from other donors' samples. The CDR3 runs from the conserved cysteine through the conserved F or W. A D gene is named only where the DNA matches it firmly. The size entry is marked missing in some rows and otherwise reads once, few, many or a size class.

d_call | clone_size | j_call | v_call | cdr3_nt | cdr3_aa
. | . | TRBJ1-6 | TRBV4-3 | TGCGCCAGCAGCCAAGATAAAACCCATTCTTCACCCCTCCACTTT | CASSQDKTHSSPLHF
TRBD1 | many | TRBJ2-6 | TRBV7-2 | TGTGCCAGCAGCTTAGTCAATGCAGGGGGCTTAGGGGCCAACGTCCTGACTTTC | CASSLVNAGGLGANVLTF
. | few | TRBJ2-7 | TRBV10-3 | TGTGCCATCAGTCACTCCGGGACGGGGTCCTACGAGCAGTACTTC | CAISHSGTGSYEQYF
TRBD2 | few | TRBJ2-7 | TRBV6-6 | TGTGCCAGCAGTGACCCGGGACTAGCCGACGAGCAGTACTTC | CASSDPGLADEQYF
TRBD2 | once | TRBJ2-1 | TRBV6-2/TRBV6-3 | TGTGCCAGCAAAAGGGCGGGAGCTTTGGATGAGCAGTTCTTC | CASKRAGALDEQFF
. | few | TRBJ2-6 | TRBV27 | TGTGCCAGCAGTTTATCAAACTCTGGGGCCAACGTCCTGACTTTC | CASSLSNSGANVLTF
. | few | TRBJ2-1 | TRBV19 | TGTGCCAGTAGTATTGTCCGCACGGAGCAGTTCTTC | CASSIVRTEQFF
. | . | TRBJ2-1 | TRBV7-6 | TGTGCCAGCAGCACCGGGCTTGAGGGCGGTGAGCAGTTCTTC | CASSTGLEGGEQFF
. | . | TRBJ2-1 | TRBV12-3/TRBV12-4 | TGTGCCAGCAGTTTAGGAAAAGATGAGCAGTTCTTC | CASSLGKDEQFF
TRBD2 | . | TRBJ2-1 | TRBV7-6 | TGTGCCAGCAGTAGTTTCGGGGGGGCCGAATATAGAACCTACAATGAGCAGTTCTTC | CASSSFGGAEYRTYNEQFF
. | . | TRBJ1-2 | TRBV19 | TGTGCCAGTAGGCTTACAGGGAGGTTTGGGGTTGGCTACACCTTC | CASRLTGRFGVGYTF
. | . | TRBJ2-3 | TRBV27 | TGTGCCAGCAGTTTTACACTTACCACCACAGATACGCAGTATTTT | CASSFTLTTTDTQYF
TRBD1 | few | TRBJ2-5 | TRBV29-1 | TGCAGCGTGGCCTACAGGGGAGAGACCCAGTACTTC | CSVAYRGETQYF
. | . | TRBJ2-5 | TRBV20-1 | TGCAGTGCCGCGGACTATTCAGGAGGCCAAGAGACCCAGTACTTC | CSAADYSGGQETQYF
TRBD1 | few | TRBJ1-4 | TRBV7-9 | TGTGCCAGCAGCTGGGGACAGCAACTTGAAAAACTGTTTTTT | CASSWGQQLEKLFF
. | . | TRBJ2-1 | TRBV7-9 | TGTGCCAGCAGCTTATCTGTTTCCAATGAGCAGTTCTTC | CASSLSVSNEQFF
. | few | TRBJ2-1 | TRBV7-6 | TGTGCCAGCAGCCCGATTCGGGGGTTCCACAATGAGCAGTTCTTC | CASSPIRGFHNEQFF
. | few | TRBJ1-1 | TRBV2 | TGTGCCAGCAGTGACCCCGGCGGGACCACAACTGAAGCTTTCTTT | CASSDPGGTTTEAFF
. | . | TRBJ2-7 | TRBV27 | TGTGCCAGCAGTTTATCGACTCTCGGAGGGGGCGCGTACGAGCAGTACTTC | CASSLSTLGGGAYEQYF
. | . | TRBJ2-4 | TRBV27 | TGTGCCAGCAGTACAGCAATCCAAAACATTCAGTACTTC | CASSTAIQNIQYF
. | . | TRBJ2-1 | TRBV20-1 | TGCAGTGCGGGTCAGCTGTACAATGAGCAGTTCTTC | CSAGQLYNEQFF
TRBD1 | . | TRBJ2-7 | TRBV3-1 | TGTGCCAGCAGGAAAACCGGGACAGGGTCCTACGAGCAGTACTTC | CASRKTGTGSYEQYF
TRBD1 | few | TRBJ1-6 | TRBV2 | TGTGCCAGCAGTGCCGGCAGGGGGTTTTCACCCCTCCACTTT | CASSAGRGFSPLHF
TRBD1 | few | TRBJ1-6 | TRBV20-1 | TGCAGTGCTAGAAATGTGGACAGGGGGACCTATAATTCACCCCTCCACTTT | CSARNVDRGTYNSPLHF
TRBD2 | . | TRBJ2-7 | TRBV19 | TGTGCCAGTAGTCATATGACTAGCGGGAGGACCTACGAGCAGTACTTC | CASSHMTSGRTYEQYF
. | . | TRBJ2-2 | TRBV7-8 | TGTGCCAGCAGCCCCCGCCGGGCCGCGAACACCGGGGAGCTGTTTTTT | CASSPRRAANTGELFF
TRBD2 | . | TRBJ2-1 | TRBV20-1 | TGCAGTGCGGCCAAGCGGGAGAGAGAGAATGAGCAGTTCTTC | CSAAKRERENEQFF
. | few | TRBJ1-1 | TRBV28 | TGTGCCAGCAGTTACCCACCTGAAGCTTTCTTT | CASSYPPEAFF
. | . | TRBJ2-1 | TRBV6-2/TRBV6-3 | TGTGCCAGCAGTGTGACTAGGCCCGGCAATGAGCAGTTCTTC | CASSVTRPGNEQFF
TRBD2 | . | TRBJ2-3 | TRBV28 | TGTGCCAGCAGTTCCGGCGTGCGGGGGAGCACAGATACGCAGTATTTT | CASSSGVRGSTDTQYF
. | . | TRBJ1-3 | TRBV4-1 | TGCGCCAGCAGCCCGAGGGATGCGCCTGGAAACACCATATATTTT | CASSPRDAPGNTIYF
TRBD2 | . | TRBJ2-1 | TRBV5-1 | TGCGCCAGCAGCTTGCCGCTAGCGGCTACCTACAATGAGCAGTTCTTC | CASSLPLAATYNEQFF
. | few | TRBJ1-4 | TRBV7-6 | TGTGCCAGCAGCTTCCAGGCCGTCTTGATTAATGAAAAACTGTTTTTT | CASSFQAVLINEKLFF
. | . | TRBJ1-5 | TRBV2 | TGTGCCAGCAGCTCCTCCGAGGTTATTCAGCCCCAGCATTTT | CASSSSEVIQPQHF
. | . | TRBJ2-5 | TRBV20-1 | TGCAGTGCTAGAGCTGGAGAGACCCAGTACTTC | CSARAGETQYF
. | many | TRBJ2-5 | TRBV7-2 | TGTGCCAGCAGCTTAGGAGAAACTACCCGCCCCCAGTACTTC | CASSLGETTRPQYF
. | . | TRBJ2-3 | TRBV20-1 | TGCAGTGCCTTAGAGGACTCCCACACAGATACGCAGTATTTT | CSALEDSHTDTQYF
. | . | TRBJ2-1 | TRBV4-1 | TGCGCCAGCAGCCAAGATCGGGGACAACATATCCCCAATGAGCAGTTCTTC | CASSQDRGQHIPNEQFF
. | . | TRBJ2-7 | TRBV7-2 | TGTGCCAGCAGCTTAGGTTCTGGGGCTCGTTACGAGCAGTACTTC | CASSLGSGARYEQYF
. | many | TRBJ1-5 | TRBV7-2 | TGTGCCAGCAGCCAGGACGGGGGCAATCAGCCCCAGCATTTT | CASSQDGGNQPQHF
TRBD1 | . | TRBJ2-3 | TRBV20-1 | TGCAGTGCCAAGCCAGGGACAGGGGGCATTACGCAGTATTTT | CSAKPGTGGITQYF
TRBD1 | . | TRBJ2-5 | TRBV4-3 | TGCGCCAGCAGCACCGAGTCGGTCGGGACAGGGGGCCAAGAGACCCAGTACTTC | CASSTESVGTGGQETQYF
TRBD1 | . | TRBJ2-7 | TRBV27 | TGTGCCAGCAGTTGGGGACAGGCGACCTACGAGCAGTACTTC | CASSWGQATYEQYF
. | few | TRBJ1-5 | TRBV15 | TGTGCCACCAGCAGAGATCTTGGGGTAAACCAGCCCCAGCATTTT | CATSRDLGVNQPQHF